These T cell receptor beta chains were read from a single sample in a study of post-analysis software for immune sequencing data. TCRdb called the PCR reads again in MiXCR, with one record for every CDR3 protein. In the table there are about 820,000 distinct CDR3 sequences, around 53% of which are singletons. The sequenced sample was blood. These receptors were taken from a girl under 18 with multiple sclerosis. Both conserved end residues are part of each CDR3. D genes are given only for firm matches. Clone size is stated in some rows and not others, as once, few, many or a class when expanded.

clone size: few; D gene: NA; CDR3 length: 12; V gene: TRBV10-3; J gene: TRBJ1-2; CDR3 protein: CAISPTGDGYTF; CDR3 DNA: TGTGCCATCAGCCCGACGGGAGATGGCTACACCTTC
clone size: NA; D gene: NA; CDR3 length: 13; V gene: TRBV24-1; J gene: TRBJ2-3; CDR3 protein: CATRGRATDTQYF; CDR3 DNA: TGTGCCACCAGGGGTAGAGCGACAGATACGCAGTATTTT
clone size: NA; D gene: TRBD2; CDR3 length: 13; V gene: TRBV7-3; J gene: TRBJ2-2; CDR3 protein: CASSAGGAGELFF; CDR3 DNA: TGTGCCAGCAGCGCCGGGGGGGCCGGGGAGCTGTTTTTT
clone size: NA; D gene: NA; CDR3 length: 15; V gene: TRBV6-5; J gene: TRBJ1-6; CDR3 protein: CASGLQGLGRSPPHF; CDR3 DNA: TGTGCCAGCGGACTACAGGGTCTGGGGCGTTCACCCCCCCACTTT
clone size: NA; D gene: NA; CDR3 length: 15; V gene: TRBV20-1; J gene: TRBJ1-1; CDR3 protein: CSASRGFSGVTEAFF; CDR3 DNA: TGCAGTGCTAGTCGGGGGTTTTCAGGGGTCACTGAAGCTTTCTTT
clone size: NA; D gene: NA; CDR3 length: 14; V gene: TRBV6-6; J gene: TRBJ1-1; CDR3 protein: CASIGRTAGTEAFF; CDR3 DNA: TGTGCCAGCATCGGTCGTACGGCGGGCACTGAAGCTTTCTTT
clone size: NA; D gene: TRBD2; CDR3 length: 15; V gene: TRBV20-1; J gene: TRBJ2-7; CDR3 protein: CSAGELAGGPYEQYF; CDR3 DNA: TGCAGTGCTGGAGAGTTAGCGGGAGGGCCATACGAGCAGTACTTC
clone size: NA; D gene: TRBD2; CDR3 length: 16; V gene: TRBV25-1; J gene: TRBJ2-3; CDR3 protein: CASSSGRASSTDTQYF; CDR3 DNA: TGTGCCAGCAGTAGCGGGAGGGCCTCCAGCACAGATACGCAGTATTTT
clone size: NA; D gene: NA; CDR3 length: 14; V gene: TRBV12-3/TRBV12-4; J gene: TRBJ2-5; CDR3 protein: CASSVDRRGETQYF; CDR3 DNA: TGTGCCAGCAGCGTGGACAGGAGGGGAGAGACCCAGTACTTC
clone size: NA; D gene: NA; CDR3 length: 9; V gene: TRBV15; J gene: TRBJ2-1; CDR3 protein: CATSRGEFF; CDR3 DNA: TGTGCCACCAGCAGGGGAGAGTTCTTC
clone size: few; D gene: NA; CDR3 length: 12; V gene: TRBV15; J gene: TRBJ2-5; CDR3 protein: CATSQPVGTQYF; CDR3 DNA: TGTGCCACCAGCCAGCCGGTTGGGACCCAGTACTTC
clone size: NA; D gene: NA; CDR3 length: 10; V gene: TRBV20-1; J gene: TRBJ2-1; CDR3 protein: CSASLVEQFF; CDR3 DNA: TGCAGTGCCAGTCTGGTTGAGCAGTTCTTC
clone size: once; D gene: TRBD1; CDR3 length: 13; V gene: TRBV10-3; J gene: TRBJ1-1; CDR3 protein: CADGQGLNTEAFF; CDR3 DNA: TGTGCCGATGGACAGGGCCTTAACACTGAAGCTTTCTTT
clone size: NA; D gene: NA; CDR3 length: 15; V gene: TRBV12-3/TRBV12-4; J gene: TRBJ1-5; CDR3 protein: CASSLNGRRNQPQHF; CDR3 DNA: TGTGCCAGCAGTTTAAACGGGAGGCGCAATCAGCCCCAGCATTTT
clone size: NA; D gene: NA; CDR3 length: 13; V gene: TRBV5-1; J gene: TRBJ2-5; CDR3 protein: CASSRNELETQYF; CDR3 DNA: TGCGCCAGCAGCCGAAACGAACTAGAGACCCAGTACTTC
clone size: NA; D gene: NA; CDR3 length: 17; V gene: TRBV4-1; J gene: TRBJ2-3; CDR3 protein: CASSSPGGGKVTDTQYF; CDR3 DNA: TGCGCCAGCAGCTCCCCGGGTGGCGGGAAAGTTACAGATACGCAGTATTTT
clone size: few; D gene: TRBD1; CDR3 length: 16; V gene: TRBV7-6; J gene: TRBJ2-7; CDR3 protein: CASSLGVPGQVYEQYF; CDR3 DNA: TGTGCCAGCAGCTTAGGGGTACCGGGACAGGTCTACGAGCAGTACTTC
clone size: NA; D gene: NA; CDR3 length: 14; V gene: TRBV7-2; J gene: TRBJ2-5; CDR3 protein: CASSLFRAQETQYF; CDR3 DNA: TGTGCCAGCAGCTTATTTCGGGCCCAAGAGACCCAGTACTTC
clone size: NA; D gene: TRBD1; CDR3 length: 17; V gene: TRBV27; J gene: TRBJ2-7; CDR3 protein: CASSPLLGGPPTYEQYF; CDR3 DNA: TGTGCCAGCAGTCCCCTCCTAGGGGGCCCTCCTACCTACGAGCAGTACTTC
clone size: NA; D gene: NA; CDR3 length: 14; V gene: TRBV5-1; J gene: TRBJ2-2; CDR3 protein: CASTRLGATGELFF; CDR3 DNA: TGCGCCAGCACCCGTTTAGGGGCGACCGGGGAGCTGTTTTTT
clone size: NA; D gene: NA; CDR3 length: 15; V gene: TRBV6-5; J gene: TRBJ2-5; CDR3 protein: CASRVIGPALETQYF; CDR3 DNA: TGTGCCAGCAGAGTGATTGGGCCGGCCCTCGAGACCCAGTACTTC
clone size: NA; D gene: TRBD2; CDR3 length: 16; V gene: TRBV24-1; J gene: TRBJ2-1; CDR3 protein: CATSDIRSGRQSEQFF; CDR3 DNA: TGTGCCACCAGTGATATACGTAGCGGGAGGCAGAGCGAGCAGTTCTTC